The TCR beta chain under discussion was sequenced for a study of blood T cells in healthy people across ages (dated by TCRdb to between 2014 and 2017). Study-level background: In model experiments, template switching captured roughly one uniquely barcoded TCR beta cDNA molecule for every two T cells. For two donors (one aged 18 to 30 and one aged 80 or older), the study analyzed two additional independent replicas of 1 million unique cDNA reads from the same blood draw. Using deep sequencing normalized with unique cDNA molecular identifiers, the study measured how TCR beta repertoire diversity changes with age. The donors were divided into four age groups: young (average about 15 years), middle-aged (around 41), aged (about 60) and long-lived (82). To avoid experimental bias, donors of different ages were distributed randomly across sequencing lanes.

A few counts support this clonotype. Which antigen it targets is not known. Base qualities are not provided; no much larger clone lies one nucleotide away. The CDR3 goes from the cysteine to the phenylalanine over 15 residues. Left in the record is the CDR3 DNA by itself, 45 bases read in frame from the first base. V is cut back by 5 bases and J by 3 bases, with 10 bases in the junction unmatched. The CDR1 and CDR2 encoded by the germline V gene are MDHEN and SYDVKM. Libraries came from 5' RACE. Sequencing was carried out with an Illumina HiSeq 2500. A second 7 to 11 cycle PCR used a sample-barcoded 5' primer and a J-beta primer mix. A template-switch 5' adaptor carrying 12 random nucleotides introduced a unique molecular identifier onto each TCR beta cDNA molecule. At least 3 million CDR3-containing paired-end reads were obtained from each sample. The Mint cDNA synthesis kit, primed by a TRBC-specific oligonucleotide, was used to synthesize first-strand cDNA from all RNA. Following uracil-DNA glycosylase treatment, all cDNA underwent a first 18-cycle PCR with the universal primers M1SS and BC2_uni_R. The source study handled its data this way. Normalization of each sample was performed by random selection of 1 million high-quality reads, each carrying a distinct molecular identifier. Instead of being binned into consensus sequences, reads that shared molecular identifiers were thrown out. MiTCR, run with a Q25 quality threshold and the strictest error-elimination algorithm, handled CDR3 identification, clonotype clustering and error correction. A nonparametric unseen species model with Euler transformation was used to estimate a lower bound on total TCR beta diversity. Through fastp at Q25 and MiXCR, TCRdb rebuilt clones from the public reads, retaining in-frame beta chains. Entries that share a CDR3 protein sequence are merged under the most common genes and DNA. The V and J calls, along with clone size, are taken from TCRdb and not from the paper's own processing. The sample records some 750,000 distinct CDR3 sequences, about a fifth of which are singletons. The top ten clones comprise around 21% of the sample.

Donors were a few dozen systemically healthy Caucasian individuals from Russia aged about 6 to 100 years. Each donor gave 9 to 10 milliliters of peripheral blood, collected into EDTA-treated Vacutainer tubes. PBMCs were isolated by Ficoll-Paque density-gradient centrifugation, with at least 7 million obtained per sample. Total RNA was extracted from PBMCs with Trizol reagent, with at least 6 micrograms obtained per sample. For every donor, flow cytometry on a PBMC aliquot measured the percentage of naive CD45RAhigh/CD27high T cells. What the authors observed across the whole study: Observed TCR beta diversity per million T cells fell roughly linearly with age, and a significant reduction was already apparent by age around 40. Conclusive comparison of naive and antigen-experienced compartments was prevented by the profiling of bulk unsorted PBMCs. Because donor CMV infection status was unknown, age-related changes in expanded clonotypes were potentially confounded. Observed TCR beta diversity correlated strongly with the percentage of naive T cells measured by flow cytometry. Estimates of total diversity from one million sequenced T cells were regarded as lower bounds and underestimates. The long-lived group showed more naive CD4+ T cells, fewer expanded clones and increased TCR diversity than the aged group, suggesting age selection.

The clonotype was recovered from a man between 65 and 80 years old in good health. The specimen was blood. The chain uses TRBV28 and TRBJ2-7; TRBD1 lines up with 7 middle nucleotides. At the DNA level, the sequence is TGTGCCAGCAGTGTTTGGATCGACAGGGACTACGAGCAGTACTTC. Its amino acids are CASSVWIDRDYEQYF.